A single sample gave rise to the 17 T cell receptor beta chains below, sequenced in a study of molecular identifiers for immune sequencing clone quantification. TCRdb itself ran the PCR reads through MiXCR, one entry per CDR3 protein. The sample shows about 630,000 distinct CDR3 sequences, approximately 24% of them seen only once. Sequences were obtained from naive CD8+ T cells from blood, with Jurkat cell RNA spiked in. Described subset: FACS-sorted CD8+CD4-CCR7+CD45RA+ naive T cells. All receptors derive from a human donor in good health. Some libraries in this study had Jurkat cell RNA spiked in.

Comment on this clonotype: A clone one base away is much larger, so this may be a read error. V gene TRBV29-1 combines with J gene TRBJ1-4; unclear D gene. The V end lost 4 bases, the J end lost 7 bases, and 13 bases lay between the germline ends. Germline-derived CDR1 and CDR2 are SQVTM and ANQGSEA. The CDR3 spans 13 residues. CDR3 coding DNA: TGCAGCGTTGGAGAAGCGGGTCCTGAAAAACTGTTTTTT. Residues: CSVGEAGPEKLFF.

With respect to this clonotype: Here the CDR3 omits its conserved ending phenylalanine or tryptophan, so a read error is the likely source. This rearrangement joins TRBV11-2 to TRBJ2-7; 7 bases line up with TRBD1. The V and J ends lost 5 bases and 3 bases, in that order; junction bases with no gene match: 10. The CDR3 spans 15 residues. Germline lookup yields CDR1 SGHAT and CDR2 FQNNGV. This chain's CDR3 is CASSTLGQDHYEQYI. The CDR3 DNA reads as TGTGCCAGCAGCACACTAGGACAGGACCACTACGAGCAGTACATC.

A note on this clonotype: This may be a read error, as it is one base from a much larger clone. The chain combines TRBV28 with TRBJ2-5; 10 bases map to TRBD1. The germline V gene encodes CDR1 MDHEN and CDR2 SYDVKM. The CDR3 extends over 14 amino acids. J lost 5 bases, V lost 8 bases, and 8 bases had no gene match. The CDR3 protein is CASCEDRGLETQYF. In nucleotides, the CDR3 is TGTGCCAGCTGTGAAGACAGGGGGCTTGAGACCCAGTACTTC. The variable domain in full, with the rest retrieved from reference TRBV28 and TRBJ2-5, is DVKVTQSSRYLVKRTGEKVFLECVQDMDHENMFWYRQDPGLGLRLIYFSYDVKMKEKGDIPEGYSVSREKKERFSLILESASTNQTSMYLCASCEDRGLETQYFGPGTRLLVL.

Note on this clonotype: A much more abundant neighbour one base away suggests this may be a read error. The V gene is TRBV5-6, the J gene TRBJ2-5; D unclear. Trimming removed 5 bases from V and 2 bases from J, with 13 bases in between. This CDR3 region has 14 residues. In germline, CDR1 is SGHDT, CDR2 YYEEEE. The CDR3 DNA sequence: TGTGCCAGCAGATTGAGGTACGGACAAGAGACCCAGTACTTC. It codes for CASRLRYGQETQYF.

Many counts were recorded for this clonotype. The chain carries TRBV6-5 and TRBJ2-3; possibly TRBD1 for D (6 bases). Between the trimmed V and J ends, which lost 6 bases and 3 bases, there was a span of 13 bases. The germline CDR1 and CDR2 sequences are MNHEY and SVGAGI. The CDR3 has 14 residues. CDR3: CASSRLQGTDTQYF. In nucleotides, the CDR3 is TGTGCCAGCAGCCGCCTACAGGGAACAGATACGCAGTATTTT.

The table lists this clonotype with many counts. The chain joins TRBV15 to TRBJ2-5; possibly TRBD1 or TRBD2 for D (6 bases each). This CDR3 has 17 amino acids. Germline CDR1 reads LNHNV; CDR2 reads YYDKDF (reference sequence). V shed 4 bases and J shed 2 bases, with 20 bases lying between them. CDR3: CATSTTGEGVYQETQYF. In nucleotides, the CDR3 is TGTGCCACCAGCACGACGGGAGAGGGGGTTTATCAAGAGACCCAGTACTTC.

Concerning this clonotype itself: The junction departs from germline at one end; a sequencing error may be responsible. This chain connects TRBV6-5 to TRBJ2-7, with a weak D call TRBD2 (5 bases). Germline CDR1 is MNHEY and CDR2 is SVGAGI. The CDR3 is made up of 14 amino acids. CDR3 in DNA: TGTGCCAGCAGTTACAGGTCTAGCTCCTACGAGCAGCACTTC. The encoded protein is CASSYRSSSYEQHF.

This clonotype was seen ten or more times. V gene TRBV19 combines with J gene TRBJ2-7; 10 nucleotides align to TRBD2. Germline V CDR1 and CDR2: LNHDA, SQIVND (reference sequence). This CDR3 contains 15 residues. The V gene end was trimmed by 6 bases and the J gene end by 1 base; junction bases not matched to a gene: 6. The chain's CDR3 is CASSPGLASSYEQYF. DNA for the CDR3: TGTGCCAGTAGCCCGGGACTAGCGAGTTCCTACGAGCAGTACTTC.

The sample holds a few counts of this clonotype. The V and J genes are TRBV28 and TRBJ1-4, with D maybe TRBD1 (6 bases). The length of the CDR3 is 18 residues. V was trimmed by 5 bases and J by 0 bases, leaving 19 bases between them. Germline V gene lookup returns CDR1 MDHEN and CDR2 SYDVKM. The CDR3 DNA is TGTGCCAGCAGTCCAGGGGACACGAAAAAAACAACTAATGAAAAACTGTTTTTT. Amino acids: CASSPGDTKKTTNEKLFF.

The rearrangement links TRBV5-5 to TRBJ2-7; 8 nucleotides match TRBD2. This CDR3 is 15 amino acids long. The V and J ends lost 1 base and 2 bases, in that order; junction bases with no gene match: 5. CDR1 and CDR2 (germline): SGHKS, YYEKEE (reference sequence). For the CDR3, the DNA is TGTGCCAGCAGCTTGAGGAGCGGGGGAGCCTACGAGCAGTACTTC. Protein: CASSLRSGGAYEQYF.

In its sample, this clonotype was seen a few times. CDR3 protein: CASSQVHGQTGDNTEAFF. The CDR3 DNA sequence: TGCGCCAGCAGCCAAGTTCATGGTCAGACAGGGGATAACACTGAAGCTTTCTTT. This chain uses TRBV4-1 with TRBJ1-1; TRBD1 matches 8 bases. Per germline, CDR1 MGHRA and CDR2 YSYEKL. V gave up 1 base and J gave up 2 bases; unmatched junction bases: 12. CDR3 length equals 18 residues.

At least ten counts were recorded for this clonotype. The CDR3 spells CASSPTGGLIYSNQPQHF. In nucleotides, the CDR3 is TGTGCCAGCAGTCCGACAGGGGGCCTTATCTATAGCAATCAGCCCCAGCATTTT. The chain carries TRBV27 and TRBJ1-5, with TRBD1 matching over 10 bases. The V gene end was trimmed by 5 bases and the J gene end by 0 bases; junction bases not matched to a gene: 10. CDR1 is MNHEY, CDR2 SMNVEV, per germline (reference sequence). The CDR3 totals 18 residues.

The count of this clonotype is one. V gene TRBV19 combines with J gene TRBJ1-5; TRBD1 is a possible D gene (5 bases). Germline assignment: CDR1 LNHDA and CDR2 SQIVND (reference sequence). The CDR3 has 16 amino acids. V lost 5 bases and J 3 bases, leaving 17 bases between the germline ends. CDR3: CASSQWGGSDNQPQHF. The CDR3 region has the DNA TGTGCCAGTAGTCAATGGGGGGGTTCGGACAATCAGCCCCAGCATTTT.

There are many counts of this clonotype. The chain uses TRBV4-2 and TRBJ2-7; D not certain. V was shortened by 1 base and J by 3 bases, with 10 bases between the two germline ends. The length of the CDR3 is 14 residues. Germline V gene data show CDR1 as LGHNA and CDR2 as YNFKEQ. CDR3 protein: CASSQVDGDYEQYF. DNA of the CDR3: TGTGCCAGCAGCCAAGTGGACGGAGACTACGAGCAGTACTTC.

This clonotype was seen many times. The chain carries TRBV28 and TRBJ1-6, with D possibly matching TRBD1 (5 bases). The CDR3 sequence is 18 residues long. V was cut by 6 bases and J by 1 base, with 19 bases left in between. From germline, CDR1 is MDHEN and CDR2 SYDVKM. CDR3 coding DNA: TGTGCCAGCAGGCGGGCCTACCTTAAGGGGTCCTATAATTCACCCCTCCACTTT. Its protein product is CASRRAYLKGSYNSPLHF.

This clonotype was observed many times. The chain carries TRBV5-5 and TRBJ1-5; TRBD1 matches 9 bases. The CDR3 covers 17 residues. Trimming cost V 0 bases and J 4 bases; bases outside gene matches: 8. Germline CDR1 and CDR2: SGHKS and YYEKEE (reference sequence). This CDR3 reads CASSLDRGQDLNQPQHF. The CDR3 DNA is TGTGCCAGCAGCTTGGACAGGGGGCAAGATCTGAATCAGCCCCAGCATTTT.

Many counts were recorded for this clonotype. The chain employs TRBV14 and TRBJ2-5; D remains unclear. This CDR3 is built from 12 residues. V lost 1 base and J lost 4, with 4 bases in between. From germline, CDR1 is SGHDN and CDR2 FVKESK. The chain's CDR3 is CASSQVAETQYF. CDR3 bases: TGTGCCAGCAGCCAAGTCGCAGAGACCCAGTACTTC.